Below are 8 T cell receptor beta chains sequenced from a single sample in a study of T cell responses to AZD1222 COVID-19 vaccine. Clones were read by immunoSEQ multiplex PCR, and TCRdb kept only the in-frame ones, dropping some. Among approximately 79,000 clones listed, 80% to 90% were seen once. The sample here was peripheral blood, taken on day 0 of AZD1222 vaccination. The receptors stem from an adult in good health.

The J gene is TRBJ2-7, the V gene TRBV18; D is ambiguous. The CDR3 contains 12 residues. The germline V and J ends were trimmed by 1 base and 6 bases, with 7 bases remaining between them. CDR1 and CDR2 (germline): KGHSH, LQKENI. CDR3 in DNA: TGTGCCAGCTCACCACGGGGTCGCGAGCAGTACTTC. Translation gives CASSPRGREQYF. Filled out from reference TRBV18 and TRBJ2-7, the complete variable domain reads NAGVMQNPRHLVRRRGQEARLRCSPMKGHSHVYWYRQLPEEGLKFMVYLQKENIIDESGMPKERFSAEFPKEGPSILRIQQVVRGDSAAYFCASSPRGREQYFGPGTRLTVT.

The genes are TRBV28 and TRBJ2-7, with TRBD2 identical over 11 bases. The CDR3 totals 15 residues. CDR1 is MDHEN, CDR2 SYDVKM, per germline. J was trimmed by 1 base and V by 8 bases; bases with no gene match: 7. For the CDR3, the DNA is TGTGCCAGCCTAGGGCTAGCGGGAGGATCCTACGAGCAGTACTTC. It yields the protein CASLGLAGGSYEQYF.

The rearrangement links TRBV7-9 to TRBJ2-3; D possibly corresponds to TRBD1 (7 bases). Between the trimmed V and J ends, which lost 5 bases and 2 bases, there was a span of 20 bases. Germline V CDR1 and CDR2: SEHNR, FQNEAQ (reference sequence). The CDR3 has 17 amino acids. The CDR3 loop is CASSTQQAGGTTDTQYF. DNA of the CDR3: TGTGCCAGCAGCACCCAACAGGCAGGGGGGACCACAGATACGCAGTATTTT.

The gene calls are TRBV6-1 and TRBJ2-7; 12 bases map to TRBD1. The CDR3 totals 18 residues. Per germline, CDR1 MNHNS and CDR2 SASEGT. V lost 2 bases, J lost 2 bases, and 10 bases stayed unmatched. The CDR3 loop reads CASSEFGTGGVDPYEQYF. In DNA, the CDR3 is TGTGCCAGCAGTGAATTCGGGACAGGGGGCGTGGACCCCTACGAGCAGTACTTC.

The chain employs TRBV3-1 (or the pseudogene TRBV3-2) and TRBJ1-2; D not resolved. Per germline, CDR1 LGHDT and CDR2 YNNKEL (reference sequence). V was pared by 2 bases and J by 0 bases, with 7 bases between. This CDR3 region has 14 residues. The CDR3 coding sequence is TGTGCCAGCAGCCAAAAGCACTCTAACTATGGCTACACCTTC. The encoded protein is CASSQKHSNYGYTF.

J is TRBJ1-3 and V is TRBV19; D gene unclear. V lost 11 bases and J lost 0, with 14 bases in between. CDR1 and CDR2 (germline): LNHDA, SQIVND (reference sequence). CDR3 length: 14 residues. The CDR3 bases are TGTGCCGGCGGAGGCATCTACTCTGGAAACACCATATATTTT. This codes for CAGGGIYSGNTIYF. The full variable domain, rest sourced from reference TRBV19 and TRBJ1-3, is DGGITQSPKYLFRKEGQNVTLSCEQNLNHDAMYWYRQDPGQGLRLIYYSQIVNDFQKGDIAEGYSVSREKKESFPLTVTSAQKNPTAFYLCAGGGIYSGNTIYFGEGSWLTVV.

The chain is built from TRBV15 and TRBJ1-1; D remains ambiguous. The CDR3 totals 14 residues. Deletions cut 1 base from V and 1 base from J, with 7 bases between. CDR1 LNHNV and CDR2 YYDKDF come from the germline V gene (reference sequence). CDR3 amino acids: CATSRAGPNTEAFF. In nucleotides, the CDR3 is TGTGCCACCAGCAGAGCCGGCCCGAACACTGAAGCTTTCTTT.

This chain joins TRBV16 and TRBJ1-6; tentative D call: TRBD1 (5 bases). The V gene lost 0 bases and the J gene lost 7 bases, with 10 bases spanning the gap. The CDR3 has 15 residues. From germline, CDR1 is KGHSY and CDR2 FQNENV. The CDR3 bases are TGTGCCAGCAGCCAATCGTGGCCAGGGAATTCACCCCTCCACTTT. This codes for CASSQSWPGNSPLHF.